The 9 T cell receptor beta chains presented below share a single source sample, sequenced in a study of blood T cells in healthy people across ages. The use of a sample-barcoded 5' primer and a J-beta primer mix characterized a second PCR of about 7 to 12 cycles. TCRdb re-analysed the 5' RACE reads in MiXCR, keeping a single row per CDR3 protein. Of about 1 million distinct CDR3 sequences in the sample, around 45% are singletons; the top ten hold 15% to 20%. Sequenced material: blood. Source of these receptors: a woman aged 55-69 years in good health.

The V and J genes are TRBV5-1 and TRBJ2-3; 12 bases line up with TRBD2. The germline CDR1 and CDR2 sequences are SGHRS and YFSETQ. V trimming: 4 bases; J trimming: 1 base; junction bases outside the gene matches: 4. The CDR3 runs 16 residues. The CDR3 sequence is CASSIRLAGGTDTQYF. The DNA of the CDR3 is TGCGCCAGCAGCATCCGACTAGCGGGAGGCACAGATACGCAGTATTTT.

The rearrangement links TRBV29-1 to TRBJ2-7; D remains unclear. The CDR3 covers 12 residues. From germline, CDR1 is SQVTM and CDR2 ANQGSEA. V shed 6 bases and J shed 2 bases, with 11 bases lying between them. CDR3 sequence: CSVFNGAYEQYF. As DNA, the CDR3 is TGCAGCGTCTTTAACGGAGCCTACGAGCAGTACTTC.

This clonotype was observed a few times. The chain uses TRBV30 and TRBJ2-7; weak D call: TRBD1 (5 bases). V gave up 1 base and J gave up 5 bases, with 15 bases separating them. There are 14 residues in the CDR3. The germline V gene encodes CDR1 GTSNPN and CDR2 SVGIG (reference sequence). The CDR3 DNA sequence: TGTGCCTGGAGTGAACGGACAAATATAGACGAGCAGTACTTC. The encoded protein is CAWSERTNIDEQYF.

In this sample, this clonotype turned up a few times. The rearrangement joins TRBV25-1 to TRBJ2-7; unclear D gene. V lost 6 bases to trimming and J lost 6 bases, with 15 bases between them. The CDR3 consists of 13 residues. CDR1 MGHDK and CDR2 SYGVNS come from the germline V gene. The CDR3 nucleotides are TGTGCCAGCAGAACGACGGAGCGATCCGAGCAGTACTTC. Translated: CASRTTERSEQYF.

V gene TRBV2 combines with J gene TRBJ2-3; 13 bases are a match to TRBD2. This CDR3 is built from 18 residues. The J segment lost 1 base and the V segment lost 1 base, leaving 5 bases of the junction unmatched. The V gene's germline CDR1 is SNHLY and CDR2 FYNNEI. The CDR3, as DNA: TGTGCCAGCAGTGAAGGAGACGGACTAGCGGGGGGCACAGATACGCAGTATTTT. This translates into CASSEGDGLAGGTDTQYF.

The chain combines TRBV6-5 with TRBJ1-2; perhaps TRBD1 as D (5 bases). Trimming removed 0 bases at V and 2 bases at J, with 10 bases between. CDR1 MNHEY and CDR2 SVGAGI come from the germline V gene. The CDR3 spans 15 residues. The DNA of the CDR3 is TGTGCCAGCAGTTACTCGTGGGCAGGGAACTATGGCTACACCTTC. The encoded protein is CASSYSWAGNYGYTF.

The chain carries TRBV5-1 and TRBJ2-1, with D uncertain. This CDR3 contains 16 residues. Germline loops: CDR1 SGHRS, CDR2 YFSETQ. Deletions cut 0 bases from V and 8 bases from J, with 18 bases between. CDR3 in DNA: TGCGCCAGCAGCTTGGAGGCAGCTTCTGGCGTCGATGAGCAGTTCTTC. It yields the protein CASSLEAASGVDEQFF.

The V call is TRBV4-2, the J call TRBJ2-1; 9 bases fit TRBD2. Germline loops: CDR1 LGHNA, CDR2 YNFKEQ. The junction had 9 bases not matched to a gene; V was cut back by 2 bases and J by 7 bases. The CDR3 loop spans 16 amino acids. CDR3 in amino acids: CASSQPAGGGKNEQFF. The CDR3 DNA is TGTGCCAGCAGCCAACCAGCGGGAGGAGGGAAGAATGAGCAGTTCTTC.

This clonotype has only one observation. This chain's CDR3 is CASSLDGGLETQYF. The CDR3 region has the DNA TGTGCCAGCAGCTTAGACGGGGGTTTAGAGACCCAGTACTTC. V and J are TRBV7-9 and TRBJ2-5, with D perhaps TRBD2 (6 bases). This CDR3 is built from 14 residues. Trimming took off 1 base at V and 4 bases at J, with 10 bases between the two ends. From germline, CDR1 is SEHNR and CDR2 FQNEAQ (reference sequence).